Listed below are T cell receptor beta chains from one sample, sequenced in a study of graft-versus-host responses after intestinal transplantation. Only in-frame clones appear in the TCRdb table, and some are missing; sequencing was by immunoSEQ multiplex PCR. The repertoire has tens of thousands of clones, 89% of them found once; the top ten carry about 1.6%. This material consisted of ileum tissue, taken more than 350 days after transplant. The receptors were gathered from a human patient who received an intestinal transplant, so some T cells may come from the graft donor. The CDR3 runs from the conserved cysteine through the conserved F or W. Fields, in order: V gene, clone size, D gene, J gene, CDR3 DNA, CDR3 protein. A D gene is named only where the DNA matches it firmly. Some rows mark clone size as missing; the rest say once, few, many or name a class of expanded clone.

TRBV11-3	-	-	TRBJ1-6	TGTGCCAGCAGCCGCCCCGGGGCAGGGTCGTCCCTTTATTCACCCCTCCACTTT	CASSRPGAGSSLYSPLHF
TRBV6-1	once	-	TRBJ2-6	TGTGCCAGCAGTGAACGTGGGGGTGGGGCCAACGTCCTGACTTTC	CASSERGGGANVLTF
TRBV9	-	TRBD2	TRBJ2-2	TGTGCCAGCAGCTCCGGGACTAGCGGATCCGGGGAGCTGTTTTTT	CASSSGTSGSGELFF
TRBV6-1	-	-	TRBJ2-7	TGTGCCAGCATTCTTGGGGGCAGCTACGAGCAGTACTTC	CASILGGSYEQYF
TRBV27	-	-	TRBJ2-7	TGTGCCAGCAGTTTATCGGGCAGGGGAACCTACGAGCAGTACTTC	CASSLSGRGTYEQYF
TRBV5-3	-	-	TRBJ1-2	TGTGCCAGAAGCTTGGAGCGGGCCCCGCGAAGAGAGGACGGCTACACCTTC	CARSLERAPRREDGYTF
TRBV27	-	TRBD1	TRBJ1-5	TGTGCCAGCAGAGCTACAGGGGGAAACCATCAGCCCCAGCATTTT	CASRATGGNHQPQHF
TRBV19	-	TRBD1	TRBJ1-2	TGTGCCAGTAGTTCGGCAGGGGGACCCTATGGCTACACCTTC	CASSSAGGPYGYTF
TRBV14	-	TRBD1	TRBJ2-7	TGTGCCAGCAGCCCGTCGTGGGGACAGGGGGCCAACGAGCAGTACTTC	CASSPSWGQGANEQYF
TRBV6-6	-	-	TRBJ1-1	TGTGCCAGCAGTTACTCGACAGAGAACACTGAAGCTTTCTTT	CASSYSTENTEAFF
TRBV7-2	once	TRBD2	TRBJ2-7	TGTGCCAGCAGCCAAGAGGGACTAGCGGGGTCCTACGAGCAGTACTTC	CASSQEGLAGSYEQYF
TRBV13	-	-	TRBJ2-5	TGTGCCAGCAGCTCACCCGGACTCCAAGAGACCCAGTACTTC	CASSSPGLQETQYF
TRBV6-1	-	-	TRBJ2-7	TGTGCCAGCAGTGAGCCTCACGAGCAGTACTTC	CASSEPHEQYF
TRBV12-5	-	TRBD1	TRBJ1-1	TGTGCTAGTGGCCAGAATTGGGACAGAATGAACACTGAAGCTTTCTTT	CASGQNWDRMNTEAFF
TRBV23-1	-	-	TRBJ2-1	TGCGCCAGCAGTCAACAGGGAGGTGAGCAGTTCTTC	CASSQQGGEQFF
TRBV7-3	-	-	TRBJ2-3	TGTGCCAGCAGCCCACAGGGTACAGATACGCAGTATTTT	CASSPQGTDTQYF
TRBV7-6	-	-	TRBJ2-3	TGTGCCAGCAGCTTTCCGGGCGCAGATACGCAGTATTTT	CASSFPGADTQYF
TRBV30	-	TRBD1	TRBJ1-5	TGTGCCTGGAGTCAGGGGGGGAGTCAGCCCCAGCATTTT	CAWSQGGSQPQHF
TRBV4-2	-	-	TRBJ2-2	TGTGCCAGCAGCCAAGATGGGAACAGGGGAACGGGAGCCGGGGAGCTGTTTTTT	CASSQDGNRGTGAGELFF
TRBV5-4	-	TRBD1	TRBJ1-2	TGTGCCAGCAGATTACCGGGACAGGGTGGAGGTGGCTACACCTTC	CASRLPGQGGGGYTF
TRBV30	once	-	TRBJ1-6	TGTGCCTGGAGACAGGGACCTAATTCACCCCTCCACTTT	CAWRQGPNSPLHF
TRBV7-2	-	TRBD2	TRBJ2-7	TGTGCCAGCAGCTCGACTAGCGGGAGCGTTTGGGAAGAGCAGTACTTC	CASSSTSGSVWEEQYF
TRBV9	-	TRBD2	TRBJ2-3	TGTGCCAGCAGCGTATGGTCGGGGGGAACAGATACGCAGTATTTT	CASSVWSGGTDTQYF
TRBV6-4	-	TRBD1	TRBJ2-2	TGTGCCAGCAGTGAACAGGGGAACGGGGAGCTGTTTTTT	CASSEQGNGELFF
TRBV13	-	-	TRBJ2-7	TGTGCCAGCAGCTCTGGACTGTCCTACGAGCAGTACTTC	CASSSGLSYEQYF
TRBV18	-	TRBD1	TRBJ1-1	TGTGCCAGCTCATTACGGACAGGGTTGAACACTGAAGCTTTCTTT	CASSLRTGLNTEAFF
TRBV19	-	-	TRBJ1-1	TGTGCCAGTAGTATAGATACAGGTAACACTGAAGCTTTCTTT	CASSIDTGNTEAFF
TRBV7-6	-	TRBD1	TRBJ2-5	TGTGCCAGCAGCAGAGACAGGGCAAAGACCCAATACTTC	CASSRDRAKTQYF
TRBV30	-	TRBD2	TRBJ2-2	TGTGCCTGGAGGATTAGCGGGGGTACCGGGGAGCTGTTTTTT	CAWRISGGTGELFF
TRBV5-4	-	-	TRBJ1-1	TGTGCCAGCAGCTTAACCCTTGACAGTCCTGAAGCTTTCTTT	CASSLTLDSPEAFF
TRBV10-1	-	-	TRBJ2-7	TGCGCCAGCAGTGAAGAGGGGGGTAAGCAGTACTTC	CASSEEGGKQYF
TRBV5-1	-	-	TRBJ2-3	TGCGCCAGCAGCACGGGGTTACTTAGCACAGATACGCAGTATTTT	CASSTGLLSTDTQYF
TRBV2	-	TRBD2	TRBJ2-1	TGTGCCGACTTAGCGGGGGGGAATAATGAGCAGTTCTTC	CADLAGGNNEQFF
TRBV7-2	-	-	TRBJ1-6	TGTGCCAGCAGCTTGGAGATAACAATTTCACCCCTCCACTTT	CASSLEITISPLHF
TRBV9	-	-	TRBJ2-7	TGTGCCAGCAGCGTAGCACAGGCTAGCTACGAGCAGTACTTC	CASSVAQASYEQYF
TRBV6-1	-	TRBD2	TRBJ2-7	TGTGCCAGCAGAGCCGGGACTAGATACGAGCAGTACTTC	CASRAGTRYEQYF